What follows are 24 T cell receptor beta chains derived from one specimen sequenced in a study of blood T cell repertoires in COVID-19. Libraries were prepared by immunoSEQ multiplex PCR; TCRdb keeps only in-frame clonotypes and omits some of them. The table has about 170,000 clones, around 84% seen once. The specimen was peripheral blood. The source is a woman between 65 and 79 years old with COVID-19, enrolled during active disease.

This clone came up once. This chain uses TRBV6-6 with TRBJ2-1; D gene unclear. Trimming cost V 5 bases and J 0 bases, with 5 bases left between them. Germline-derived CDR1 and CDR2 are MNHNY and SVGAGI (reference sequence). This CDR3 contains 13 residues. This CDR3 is CASSLYSYNEQFF. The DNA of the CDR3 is TGTGCCAGCAGTCTGTACTCCTACAATGAGCAGTTCTTC.

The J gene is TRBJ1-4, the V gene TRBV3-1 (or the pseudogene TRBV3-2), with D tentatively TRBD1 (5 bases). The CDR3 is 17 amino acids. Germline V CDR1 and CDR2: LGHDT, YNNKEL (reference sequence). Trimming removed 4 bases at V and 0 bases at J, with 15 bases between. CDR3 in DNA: TGTGCCAGCAGCCGGGGGGACGGAGTAGCAACTAATGAAAAACTGTTTTTT. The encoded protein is CASSRGDGVATNEKLFF.

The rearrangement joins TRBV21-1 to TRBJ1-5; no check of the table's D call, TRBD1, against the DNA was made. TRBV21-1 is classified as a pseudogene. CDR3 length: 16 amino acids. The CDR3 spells CASSGRGRDRDQPQHF. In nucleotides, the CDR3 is TGTGCCAGCAGCGGTCGGGGACGGGACAGGGATCAGCCCCAGCATTTT.

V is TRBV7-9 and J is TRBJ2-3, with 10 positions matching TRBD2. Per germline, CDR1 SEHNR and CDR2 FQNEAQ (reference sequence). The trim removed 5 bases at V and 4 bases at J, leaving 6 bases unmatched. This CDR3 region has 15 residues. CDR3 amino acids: CASSRGAGGPDTQYF. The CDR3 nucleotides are TGTGCCAGCAGCAGAGGAGCGGGAGGGCCAGATACGCAGTATTTT.

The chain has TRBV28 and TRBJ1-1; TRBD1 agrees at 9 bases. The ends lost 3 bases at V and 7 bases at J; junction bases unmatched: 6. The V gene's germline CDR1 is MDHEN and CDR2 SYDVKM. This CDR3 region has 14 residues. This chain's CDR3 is CASSLLQGAGEAFF. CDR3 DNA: TGTGCCAGCAGTTTGTTACAGGGGGCCGGTGAAGCTTTCTTT.

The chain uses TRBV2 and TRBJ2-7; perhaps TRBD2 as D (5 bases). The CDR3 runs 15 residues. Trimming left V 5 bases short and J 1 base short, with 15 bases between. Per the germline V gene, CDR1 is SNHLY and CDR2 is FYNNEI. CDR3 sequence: CASSSSFPPSYEQYV. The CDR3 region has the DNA TGTGCCAGCAGTTCTAGCTTTCCCCCTTCCTACGAGCAGTACGTC.

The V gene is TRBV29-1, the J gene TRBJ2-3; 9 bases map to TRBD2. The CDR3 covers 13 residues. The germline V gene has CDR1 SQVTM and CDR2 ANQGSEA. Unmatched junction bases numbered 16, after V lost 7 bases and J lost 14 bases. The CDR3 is CSAAPAVAGVAYF. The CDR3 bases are TGCAGCGCAGCGCCCGCGGTAGCGGGAGTTGCGTATTTT.

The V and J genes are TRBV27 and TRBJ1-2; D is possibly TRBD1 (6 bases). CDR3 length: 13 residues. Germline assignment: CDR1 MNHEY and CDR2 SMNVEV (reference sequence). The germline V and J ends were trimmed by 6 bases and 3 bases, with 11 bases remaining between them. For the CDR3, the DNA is TGTGCCAGCAGCTCTACAGGGCACTATGGCTACACCTTC. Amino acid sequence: CASSSTGHYGYTF.

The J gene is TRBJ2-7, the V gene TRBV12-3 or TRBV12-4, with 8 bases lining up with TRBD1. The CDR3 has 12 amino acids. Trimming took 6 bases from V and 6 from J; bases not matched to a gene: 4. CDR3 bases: TGTGCCAGCAGCCCGACAGGGGCCGAGCAGTACTTC. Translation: CASSPTGAEQYF.

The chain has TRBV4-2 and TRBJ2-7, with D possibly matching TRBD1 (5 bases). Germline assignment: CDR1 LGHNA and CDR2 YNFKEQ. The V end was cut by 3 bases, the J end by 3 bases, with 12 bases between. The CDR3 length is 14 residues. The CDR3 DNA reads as TGTGCCAGCAGCCAGGGGCAGGGTCACTACGAGCAGTACTTC. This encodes CASSQGQGHYEQYF.

The CDR3 is CASSLGGGSNQPQHF. As DNA, the CDR3 is TGTGCCAGCAGCCTGGGCGGGGGTAGCAATCAGCCCCAGCATTTT. The chain is built from TRBV7-8 and TRBJ1-5, with D tentatively TRBD1 (5 bases). The CDR3 length is 15 residues. Germline CDR1 and CDR2: SGHVS and FQNEAQ. The V end lost 5 bases, the J end lost 0 bases, and 11 bases lay between the germline ends.

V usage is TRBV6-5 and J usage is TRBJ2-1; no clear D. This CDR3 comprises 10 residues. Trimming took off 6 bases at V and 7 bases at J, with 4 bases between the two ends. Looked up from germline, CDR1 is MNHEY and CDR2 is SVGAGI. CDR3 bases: TGTGCCAGCAGGTCTAATGAGCAGTTCTTC. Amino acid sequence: CASRSNEQFF.

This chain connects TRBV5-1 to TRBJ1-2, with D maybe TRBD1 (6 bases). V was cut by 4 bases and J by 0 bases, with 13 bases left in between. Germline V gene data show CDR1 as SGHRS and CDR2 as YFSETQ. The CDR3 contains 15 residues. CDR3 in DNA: TGCGCCAGCAGCGTAACAGGGTTAGCTAACTATGGCTACACCTTC. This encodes CASSVTGLANYGYTF.

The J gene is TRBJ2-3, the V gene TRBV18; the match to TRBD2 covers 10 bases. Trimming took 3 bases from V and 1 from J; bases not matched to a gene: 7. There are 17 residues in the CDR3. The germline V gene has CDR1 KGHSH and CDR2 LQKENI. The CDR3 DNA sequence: TGTGCCAGCTCACCCCCTGGGCTAGCGGGGGGCACAGATACGCAGTATTTT. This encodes CASSPPGLAGGTDTQYF.

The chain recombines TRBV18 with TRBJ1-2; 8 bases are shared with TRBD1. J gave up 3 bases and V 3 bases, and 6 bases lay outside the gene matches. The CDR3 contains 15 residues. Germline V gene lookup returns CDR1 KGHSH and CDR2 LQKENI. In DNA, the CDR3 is TGTGCCAGCTCACCGCTCCCGGACAGGGACTATGGCTACACCTTC. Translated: CASSPLPDRDYGYTF.

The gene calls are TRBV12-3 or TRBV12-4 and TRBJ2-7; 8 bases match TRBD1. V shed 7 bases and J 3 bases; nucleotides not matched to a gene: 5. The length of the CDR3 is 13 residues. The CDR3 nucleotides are TGTGCCAGCACCCCGGACAGGGACTACGAGCAGTACTTC. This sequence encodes CASTPDRDYEQYF.

The CDR3: CASSLRTENGYTF. DNA of the CDR3: TGTGCCAGCAGTTTGAGGACAGAGAATGGCTACACCTTC. V gene TRBV28 combines with J gene TRBJ1-2; TRBD1 might be the D (6 bases). Trimming cost V 3 bases and J 6 bases, with 11 bases left between them. CDR1 and CDR2 from the germline V gene are MDHEN and SYDVKM. The CDR3 has 13 residues.

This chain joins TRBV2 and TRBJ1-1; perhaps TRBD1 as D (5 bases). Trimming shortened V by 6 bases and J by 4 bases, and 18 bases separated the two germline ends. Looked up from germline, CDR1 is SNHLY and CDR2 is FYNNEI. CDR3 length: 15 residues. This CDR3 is CASRYTGTQSTEAFF. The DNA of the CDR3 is TGTGCCAGCAGGTACACCGGGACTCAAAGCACTGAAGCTTTCTTT.

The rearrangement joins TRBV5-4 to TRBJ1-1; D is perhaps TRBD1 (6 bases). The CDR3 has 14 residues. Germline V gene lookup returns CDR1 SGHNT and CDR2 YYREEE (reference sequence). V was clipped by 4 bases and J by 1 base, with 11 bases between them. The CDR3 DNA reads TGTGCCAGCAGCGAACAAGGGGGGAACACTGAAGCTTTCTTT. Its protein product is CASSEQGGNTEAFF.

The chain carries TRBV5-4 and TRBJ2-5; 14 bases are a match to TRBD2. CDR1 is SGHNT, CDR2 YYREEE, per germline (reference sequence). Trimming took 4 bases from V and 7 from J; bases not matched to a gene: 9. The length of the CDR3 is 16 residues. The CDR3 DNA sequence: TGTGCCAGCAGCCCTGGGACTAGCGGGAGACTAGGGACCCAGTACTTC. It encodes CASSPGTSGRLGTQYF.

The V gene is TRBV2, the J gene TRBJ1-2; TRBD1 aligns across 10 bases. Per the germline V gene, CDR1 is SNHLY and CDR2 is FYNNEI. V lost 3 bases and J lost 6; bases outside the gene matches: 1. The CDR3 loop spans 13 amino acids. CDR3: CASSDGTGDGYTF. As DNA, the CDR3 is TGTGCCAGCAGTGACGGGACAGGGGATGGCTACACCTTC.

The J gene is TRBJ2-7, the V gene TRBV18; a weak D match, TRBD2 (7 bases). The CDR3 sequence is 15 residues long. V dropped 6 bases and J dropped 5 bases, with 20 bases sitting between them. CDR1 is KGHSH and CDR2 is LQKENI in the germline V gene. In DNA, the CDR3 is TGTGCCAGCTCTCCGCCGGGGGGACAAGGCGACGAGCAGTACGTC. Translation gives CASSPPGGQGDEQYV.

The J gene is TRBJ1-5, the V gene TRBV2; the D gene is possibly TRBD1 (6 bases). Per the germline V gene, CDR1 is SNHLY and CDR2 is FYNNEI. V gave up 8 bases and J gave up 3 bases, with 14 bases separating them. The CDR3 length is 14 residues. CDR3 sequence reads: CASWGQESNQPQHF. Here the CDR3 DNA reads TGTGCCAGCTGGGGGCAGGAGTCCAATCAGCCCCAGCATTTT.

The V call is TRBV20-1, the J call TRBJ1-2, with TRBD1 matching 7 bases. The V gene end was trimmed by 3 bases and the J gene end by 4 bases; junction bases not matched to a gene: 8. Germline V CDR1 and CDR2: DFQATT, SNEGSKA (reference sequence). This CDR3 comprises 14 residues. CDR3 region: CSASLGQGGYGYTF. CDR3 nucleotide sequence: TGCAGTGCTAGTTTGGGGCAGGGGGGCTATGGCTACACCTTC.